This is a list of T cell receptor beta chains from one sample in a study of technical replicates of blood from several donors. Generated by immunoSEQ multiplex PCR, the TCRdb table keeps only in-frame clones and is missing some. The profile covers around 53,000 clones, with about 86% appearing a single time and roughly 5.8% taken by the ten largest. Material for sequencing was PBMCs. The receptors come from a human donor in good health. Some clones in this sample may be carry-over from other donors' samples. Each CDR3 is given with its conserved first and last residue. The order of the fields is J gene, clone size, CDR3 length, D gene, V gene, CDR3 DNA, CDR3 protein. A D gene is named only where the DNA matches it firmly. Expanded clones are given a class, and other clones once, few, many or no size at all.

>TRBJ2-1|-|20|TRBD2|TRBV12-5
TGTGCTAGTGGTCGCTCATCGGGACTAGCGGGGCCCAGCTCCTACAATGAGCAGTTCTTC
CASGRSSGLAGPSSYNEQFF
>TRBJ2-7|-|14|-|TRBV2
TGTGCCAGCAAAGGGGGAAAGGGTTCCTACGAGCAGTACTTC
CASKGGKGSYEQYF
>TRBJ2-5|once|15|-|TRBV7-9
TGTGCCAGCAGCTTAGTGGCGGGGCTCCAAGAGACCCAGTACTTC
CASSLVAGLQETQYF
>TRBJ1-1|-|13|-|TRBV6-1
TGTGCCAGCTTTCGAGGTCGGGAAACTGAAGCTTTCTTT
CASFRGRETEAFF
>TRBJ1-5|-|15|TRBD1|TRBV19
TGTGCCAGTAGTGCGGGACAGACCCTCAATCAGCCCCAGCATTTT
CASSAGQTLNQPQHF
>TRBJ2-1|-|15|TRBD2|TRBV4-1
TGCGCCAGCAGCCAAGAGAGCGGGAGGTTGGATGAGCAGTTCTTC
CASSQESGRLDEQFF
>TRBJ1-6|-|16|TRBD1|TRBV10-3
TGTGCCATCAGTGGGACAGGGTTGCCGGGGAATTCACCCCTCCACTTT
CAISGTGLPGNSPLHF
>TRBJ2-3|-|16|TRBD2|TRBV4-3
TGCGCCAGCAGCCTGACTAGCGGGGGATGGACAGATACGCAGTATTTT
CASSLTSGGWTDTQYF
>TRBJ2-3|-|15|TRBD1|TRBV5-6
TGTGCCAGCAGCACTGACAGGGCAAGGGCAGATACGCAGTATTTT
CASSTDRARADTQYF
>TRBJ2-5|-|13|-|TRBV2
TGTGCCAGCAGTCCCCGGGACACGGAGACCCAGTACTTC
CASSPRDTETQYF
>TRBJ2-2|-|15|TRBD2|TRBV9
TGTGCCAGCAGCCTTCTGGCGGGAGCCACCGGGGAGCTGTTTTTT
CASSLLAGATGELFF
>TRBJ1-2|-|15|TRBD1|TRBV9
TGTGCCAGCAGCGCCCACAGGGGGCGCGACTATGGCTACACCTTC
CASSAHRGRDYGYTF
>TRBJ2-3|-|17|-|TRBV4-3
TGCGCCAGCAGCCAAGATTGGGATAGCGGACGCACAGATACGCAGTATTTT
CASSQDWDSGRTDTQYF
>TRBJ1-2|once|14|-|TRBV23-1
TGCGCCAGCAGTCACGGACAGTCGGGTCGAAGCTACACCTTC
CASSHGQSGRSYTF
>TRBJ1-5|-|14|-|TRBV6-6
TGTGCCAGCAGTTATTCCCTAGGCAATCAGCCCCAGCATTTT
CASSYSLGNQPQHF
>TRBJ1-5|-|14|-|TRBV2
TGTGCCAGCAGTGTAAACAGGCACAATCAGCCCCAGCATTTT
CASSVNRHNQPQHF
>TRBJ2-1|-|18|TRBD2|TRBV7-2
TGTGCCAGCAGCCCCGCTTTGCGTCTTAGCGGGGGACCCGGTAAGCAGTTCTTC
CASSPALRLSGGPGKQFF
>TRBJ2-2|-|16|-|TRBV14
TGTGCCAGCAGCCAGCGCGGAGGAGGGAACACCGGGGAGCTGTTTTTT
CASSQRGGGNTGELFF
>TRBJ2-7|-|15|TRBD1|TRBV11-2
TGTGCCAGCAGCTCTCTGACAGGGAGAGGCTACGAGCAGTACTTC
CASSSLTGRGYEQYF
>TRBJ2-1|many|16|TRBD2|TRBV4-3
TGCGCCAGCAGCCAAGATGGCAGCGGGAGGGCGGATGAGCAGTTCTTC
CASSQDGSGRADEQFF
>TRBJ2-1|-|14|TRBD2|TRBV12-5
TGTGCTAGTGGTTTTGGGCTAGCGGGAGATGAGCAGTTCTTC
CASGFGLAGDEQFF
>TRBJ2-2|-|13|-|TRBV4-1
TGCGCCAGCAGCCCAGGGACTTGGCGGGAGCTGTTTTTT
CASSPGTWRELFF